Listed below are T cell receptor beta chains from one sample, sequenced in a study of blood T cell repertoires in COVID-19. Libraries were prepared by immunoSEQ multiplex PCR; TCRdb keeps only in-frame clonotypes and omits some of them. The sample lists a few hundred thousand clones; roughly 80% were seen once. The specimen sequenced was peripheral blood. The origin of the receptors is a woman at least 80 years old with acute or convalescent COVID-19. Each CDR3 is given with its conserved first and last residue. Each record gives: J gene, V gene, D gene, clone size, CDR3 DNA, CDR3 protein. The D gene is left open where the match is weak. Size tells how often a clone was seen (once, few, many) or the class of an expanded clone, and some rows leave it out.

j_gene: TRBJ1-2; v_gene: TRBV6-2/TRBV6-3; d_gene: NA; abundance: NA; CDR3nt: TGTGCCAGCAGTCAGCGGCCGGGCCTCGAGACCGGTGGCTACACCTTC; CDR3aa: CASSQRPGLETGGYTF
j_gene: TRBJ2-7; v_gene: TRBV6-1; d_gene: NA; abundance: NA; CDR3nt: TGTGCCAGCAATGGACTTGCCCAAGCCTACGAGCAGTACTTC; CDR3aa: CASNGLAQAYEQYF
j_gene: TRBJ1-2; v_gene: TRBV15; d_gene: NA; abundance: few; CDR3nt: TGTGCCACCAGACCGGGGGGAGGGGTGGACGGCTACACCTTC; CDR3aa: CATRPGGGVDGYTF
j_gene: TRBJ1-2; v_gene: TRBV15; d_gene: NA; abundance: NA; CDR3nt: TGTGCCACCAGCAGAGATACGGGGAACTATGGCTACACCTTC; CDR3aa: CATSRDTGNYGYTF
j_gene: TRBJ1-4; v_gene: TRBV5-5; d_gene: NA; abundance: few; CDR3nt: TGTGCCAGCAGCTACCGCCCAGGGGAGGGCGAAAAACTGTTTTTT; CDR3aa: CASSYRPGEGEKLFF
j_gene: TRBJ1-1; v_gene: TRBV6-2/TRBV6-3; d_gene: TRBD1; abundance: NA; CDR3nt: TGTGCCAGCAGTTATCAGGGACAGGGAGACACTGAAGCTTTCTTT; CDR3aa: CASSYQGQGDTEAFF
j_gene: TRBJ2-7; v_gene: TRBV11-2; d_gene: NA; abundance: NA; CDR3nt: TGTGCCAGCAGCTTAGATCTTATTCCCGAGCAGTACTTC; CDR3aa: CASSLDLIPEQYF
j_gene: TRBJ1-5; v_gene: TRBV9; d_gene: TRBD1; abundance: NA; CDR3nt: TGTGCCAGCAGCGGACAGGGGGATCAGCCCCAGCATTTT; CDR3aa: CASSGQGDQPQHF
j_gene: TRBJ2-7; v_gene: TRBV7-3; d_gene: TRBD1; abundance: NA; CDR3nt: TGTGCCAGCAGCCCGGGACAGGGGGTGTACGAGCAGTACTTC; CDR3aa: CASSPGQGVYEQYF
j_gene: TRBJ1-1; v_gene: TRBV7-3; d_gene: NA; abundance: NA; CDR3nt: TGTGCCAGCAGCTTAAGGCAAGGGGCTTTGACTGAAGCTTTCTTT; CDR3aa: CASSLRQGALTEAFF
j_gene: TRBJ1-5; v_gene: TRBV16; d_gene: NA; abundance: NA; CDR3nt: TGTGCCAGCAGCCAGGGAGGGTACAATCAGCCCCAGCATTTT; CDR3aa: CASSQGGYNQPQHF
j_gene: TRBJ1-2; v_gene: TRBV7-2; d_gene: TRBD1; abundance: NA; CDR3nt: TGTGCCAGCAGCTTAGGTGGGACAGGGGTTAACTATGGCTACACCTTC; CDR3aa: CASSLGGTGVNYGYTF
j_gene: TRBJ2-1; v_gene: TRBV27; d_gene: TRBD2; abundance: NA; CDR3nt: TGTGCCAGCAGTCCTGGGACTAGCGGGGGGACATCCTACAATGAGCAGTTCTTC; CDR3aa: CASSPGTSGGTSYNEQFF
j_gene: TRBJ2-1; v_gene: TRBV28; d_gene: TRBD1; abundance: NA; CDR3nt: TGTGCCAGCAGTTCCCGGACAGGGGGGGTCTTTACTGAGCAGTTCTTC; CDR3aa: CASSSRTGGVFTEQFF
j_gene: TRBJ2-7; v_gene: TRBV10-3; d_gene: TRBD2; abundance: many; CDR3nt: TGTGCCATCAGTGAGTCGGTGCTTAGCGGGAGCCCCGAGCAGTACTTC; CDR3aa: CAISESVLSGSPEQYF
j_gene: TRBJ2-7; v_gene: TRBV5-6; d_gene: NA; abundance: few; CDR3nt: TGTGCCAGCAGCTTGGTTGGACAGACCGAGCAGTACTTC; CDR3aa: CASSLVGQTEQYF
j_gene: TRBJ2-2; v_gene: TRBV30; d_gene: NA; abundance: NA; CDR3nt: TGTGCCTGGAGCCTGGTATCGAGCGGGGAGCTGTTTTTT; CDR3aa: CAWSLVSSGELFF
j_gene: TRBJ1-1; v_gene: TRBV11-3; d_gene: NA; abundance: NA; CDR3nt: TGTGCCAGCAGCCGAGAGGCGAACACTGAAGCTTTCTTT; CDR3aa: CASSREANTEAFF